These 20 T cell receptor beta chains came from one sample sequenced in a study of Graves' ophthalmopathy and Graves' hyperthyroidism (dated by TCRdb to the late 2010s). Sequencing instrument: Illumina HiSeq 2000. For repertoire sequencing, the TCR beta CDR3 regions were amplified from RNA transcripts. A first-round RT-PCR used HTBI primers with the Qiagen OneStep RT-PCR kit, followed by a second-round multiplex PCR, size selection and purification. Using fastp at Q25 and MiXCR, TCRdb reprocessed the public reads and kept productive beta chains. Rows are unified per CDR3 protein, each entry keeping the most common DNA and genes. Counted in this sample were fewer than 400,000 distinct CDR3 sequences; approximately 16% of them appeared once. The ten largest clones capture around 1.4% of the sample. The sample taken for sequencing was peripheral blood. The receptors shown here come from a young woman with Graves' ophthalmopathy. Donor details come from another sample of the same person, matched by shared clones.

This clonotype was counted at least ten times. This chain uses TRBV5-1 with TRBJ1-2; tentatively, D is TRBD1 (5 bases). V was shortened by 7 bases and J by 6 bases, with 19 bases between the two germline ends. Germline loops: CDR1 SGHRS, CDR2 YFSETQ. The CDR3 is 14 residues long. As DNA, the CDR3 is TGCGCCAGCTCCCCGGGACCCCCGGTGAATGGCTACACCTTC. Amino acids: CASSPGPPVNGYTF. Variable domain in full (rest from reference TRBV5-1 and TRBJ1-2): KAGVTQTPRYLIKTRGQQVTLSCSPISGHRSVSWYQQTPGQGLQFLFEYFSETQRNKGNFPGRFSGRQFSNSRSEMNVSTLELGDSALYLCASSPGPPVNGYTFGSGTRLTVV.

This clonotype has at least ten counts. This sequence joins TRBV20-1 and TRBJ2-5; no clear D. Germline values: CDR1 DFQATT, CDR2 SNEGSKA (reference sequence). Trimming stripped 8 bases from V and 4 bases from J, with 11 bases between. This CDR3 has 11 amino acids. The CDR3 spells CSSPMRETQYF. In nucleotides, the CDR3 is TGCAGTTCGCCTATGCGAGAGACCCAGTACTTC.

This clonotype turned up a few times. The chain carries TRBV6-1 and TRBJ2-7; 8 bases line up with TRBD2. Germline loops: CDR1 MNHNS, CDR2 SASEGT. This CDR3 has 15 amino acids. Unmatched junction bases numbered 11, after V lost 5 bases and J lost 5 bases. CDR3 amino acids: CASSPSGSPRNEQYF. For the CDR3, the DNA is TGTGCCAGCAGTCCTAGCGGGTCCCCCCGCAACGAGCAGTACTTC.

Ten or more counts support this clonotype. This chain connects TRBV4-1 to TRBJ2-7, with D possibly TRBD1 on 5 matching bases. The CDR3 is made up of 17 amino acids. CDR1 and CDR2 from the germline V gene are MGHRA and YSYEKL. V was clipped by 1 base and J by 1 base, with 17 bases between them. CDR3 in amino acids: CASSQVRVTETSYEQYF. Here the CDR3 DNA reads TGCGCCAGCAGCCAAGTTCGAGTGACAGAGACTTCCTACGAGCAGTACTTC.

This clonotype was seen at least ten times. J is TRBJ2-7 and V is TRBV28, with D perhaps matching TRBD1 (5 bases). The CDR3 has 12 amino acids. Trimming took off 9 bases at V and 3 bases at J, with 12 bases between the two ends. The germline V gene has CDR1 MDHEN and CDR2 SYDVKM. The CDR3 spells CASGAAYYEQYF. The CDR3 DNA sequence: TGTGCCAGTGGGGCAGCCTACTACGAGCAGTACTTC. Full variable domain (remainder filled in from reference TRBV28 and TRBJ2-7): DVKVTQSSRYLVKRTGEKVFLECVQDMDHENMFWYRQDPGLGLRLIYFSYDVKMKEKGDIPEGYSVSREKKERFSLILESASTNQTSMYLCASGAAYYEQYFGPGTRLTVT.

This clonotype was seen more than once but under ten times. The genes are TRBV6-2 or TRBV6-3 and TRBJ2-7; 8 positions agree with TRBD2. Losses at the gene ends were 8 bases for V and 5 bases for J; bases not matched to a gene: 11. Per the germline V gene, CDR1 is MNHEY and CDR2 is SVGEGT. The CDR3 sequence is 14 residues long. The CDR3 coding sequence is TGTGCCAGCCATTCAAGCGGGAGTCGCCACGAGCAGTACTTC. Residues: CASHSSGSRHEQYF.

In this sample, this clonotype turned up many times. The CDR3 sequence is CASSFQAQETQYF. CDR3 nucleotides: TGTGCCAGCAGTTTCCAGGCACAAGAGACCCAGTACTTC. This chain links TRBV27 with TRBJ2-5; unclear D gene. Germline CDR1 and CDR2: MNHEY and SMNVEV (reference sequence). The CDR3 spans 13 residues. V lost 3 bases, J lost 2 bases, and 7 bases lay in between.

The chain joins TRBV30 to TRBJ1-2, with D perhaps TRBD1 (5 bases). The germline gives CDR1 GTSNPN, CDR2 SVGIG (reference sequence). V was clipped by 2 bases and J by 8 bases, with 12 bases between them. The CDR3 has 12 amino acids. The CDR3 nucleotides read TGTGCCTGGAGTTGGTACGGGGCGGGCTACACCTTC. Protein product: CAWSWYGAGYTF.

This clonotype was recorded many times. V gene TRBV6-2 or TRBV6-3 combines with J gene TRBJ1-1; the D gene is possibly TRBD1 (6 bases). With 8 bases removed from V and 4 bases from J, the gap between germline ends came to 20 bases. In germline, CDR1 is MNHEY, CDR2 SVGEGT. The CDR3 has 15 residues. The CDR3 is CASLREERGGTEAFF. CDR3 DNA sequence: TGTGCCAGCCTCCGGGAGGAACGAGGGGGCACTGAAGCTTTCTTT.

This clonotype was detected many times. This chain uses TRBV6-1 with TRBJ1-5; the match to TRBD1 covers 7 bases. V lost 2 bases, J lost 7 bases, and 5 bases stayed unmatched. The V gene's germline CDR1 is MNHNS and CDR2 SASEGT. This CDR3 has 14 amino acids. The CDR3 spells CASSEQGGWQPQHF. DNA of the CDR3: TGTGCCAGCAGTGAACAGGGGGGATGGCAGCCCCAGCATTTT.

This clonotype was observed at least ten times. The chain recombines TRBV30 with TRBJ1-3, with D uncertain. This CDR3 has 13 residues. Trimming took 0 bases from V and 1 from J, leaving 4 bases between them. Looked up from germline, CDR1 is GTSNPN and CDR2 is SVGIG (reference sequence). The CDR3 loop reads CAWSVLSGNTIYF. The DNA of the CDR3 is TGTGCCTGGAGTGTACTATCTGGAAACACCATATATTTT.

There are many counts of this clonotype. The chain recombines TRBV30 with TRBJ2-7; D possibly corresponds to TRBD2 (5 bases). Germline V gives CDR1 GTSNPN, CDR2 SVGIG (reference sequence). V lost 5 bases and J lost 3, with 20 bases in between. There are 15 residues in the CDR3. CDR3 in amino acids: CAWAPGYGIYYEQYF. CDR3 in DNA: TGTGCCTGGGCCCCGGGGTATGGTATTTACTACGAGCAGTACTTC.

The rearrangement links TRBV29-1 to TRBJ2-7; 12 bases map to TRBD1. The germline gives CDR1 SQVTM, CDR2 ANQGSEA. The CDR3 spans 14 residues. Trimming at V came to 0 bases and at J to 6 bases, leaving 3 bases not matched to a gene. The CDR3 region is CSVEERDRGLEQYF. The CDR3 bases are TGCAGCGTTGAAGAAAGGGACAGGGGGCTCGAGCAGTACTTC.

This clonotype was seen many times. The chain uses TRBV27 and TRBJ2-7; tentative D call: TRBD1 (5 bases). Germline CDR1 MNHEY, CDR2 SMNVEV (reference sequence). V shed 7 bases and J shed 7 bases, with 14 bases lying between them. The CDR3 sequence is 12 residues long. As DNA, the CDR3 is TGTGCCAGCAAGGGCAGGGCAAAGGAGCAGTACTTC. Its translation is CASKGRAKEQYF.

This clonotype has a count of ten or more. The gene calls are TRBV28 and TRBJ1-5; D not certain. Per the germline V gene, CDR1 is MDHEN and CDR2 is SYDVKM. The V end lost 6 bases, the J end lost 3 bases, and 15 bases lay between the germline ends. CDR3 size: 15 residues. The CDR3 DNA sequence: TGTGCCAGCAGCCCGGTACTGACCCTCAATCAGCCCCAGCATTTT. Encoded protein: CASSPVLTLNQPQHF.

This clonotype appeared many times. The J gene is TRBJ2-7, the V gene TRBV11-2; the D gene is possibly TRBD1 (5 bases). This CDR3 spans 17 amino acids. In germline, CDR1 is SGHAT, CDR2 FQNNGV. V lost 1 base and J lost 4, with 20 bases in between. The CDR3 DNA reads TGTGCCAGCAGCTTAGGTCGGAGCGTCCAGGGTCTTTACGAGCAGTACTTC. It translates to CASSLGRSVQGLYEQYF.

The chain couples TRBV7-3 to TRBJ2-5; 11 positions match TRBD1. This CDR3 contains 16 residues. Germline CDR1 and CDR2: SGHTA and FQGTGA. The V segment lost 1 base and the J segment 3 bases; nucleotides outside the gene matches: 4. The CDR3 protein is CASSLRGTGGEETQYF. The CDR3 nucleotides read TGTGCCAGCAGCTTAAGAGGGACAGGGGGGGAAGAGACCCAGTACTTC.

This clonotype has only a few counts. This chain connects TRBV15 to TRBJ1-5; a weak D match, TRBD1 (5 bases). Trimming cost V 0 bases and J 7 bases, with 10 bases left between them. The CDR3 covers 14 residues. The germline V gene has CDR1 LNHNV and CDR2 YYDKDF (reference sequence). The CDR3 spells CATSRDVGGQPQHF. DNA for the CDR3: TGTGCCACCAGCAGAGATGTTGGGGGACAGCCCCAGCATTTT.

Many counts were recorded for this clonotype. The rearrangement links TRBV29-1 to TRBJ1-1, with D uncertain. Trimming took 6 bases from V and 0 from J, leaving 11 bases between them. The CDR3 runs 13 residues. Germline CDR1 reads SQVTM; CDR2 reads ANQGSEA. CDR3 DNA sequence: TGCAGCGTCGGAGGGATCTTGAACACTGAAGCTTTCTTT. Protein: CSVGGILNTEAFF.

This clonotype was observed at least ten times. This rearrangement joins TRBV10-3 to TRBJ2-5; D is perhaps TRBD2 (6 bases). The germline V gene has CDR1 ENHRY and CDR2 SYGVKD. The length of the CDR3 is 13 residues. Trimming stripped 8 bases from V and 4 bases from J, with 14 bases between. The CDR3 DNA reads TGTGCCATCGGCGGGGCGGAGGGAGAGACCCAGTACTTC. Its translation: CAIGGAEGETQYF.